This record looks at one T cell receptor beta chain sequence and its context. No antigen is known for it. No quality values exist for individual bases; no much larger clone is one base distant. This record belongs to a study of blood T cell repertoires in COVID-19 (dated by TCRdb to about 2020). Turning to the overall study: ImmuneRACE Cohort 3 recovered participants were defined by two consecutive negative NP/OP PCR tests, healthcare professional clearance, or symptom resolution. Samples from collaborators originated in the United States, Italy and Spain and spanned both the acute and convalescent phases of COVID-19. The material from the prospective study consisted of cDNA or gDNA derived from T cells, B-cell-depleted T cells, or PBMCs. Subjects who had been exposed to COVID-19, were actively infected with it, or had recovered from it provided the deeply sampled blood TCRbeta repertoires that made up the dataset. The repertoires were released in a freely available public database meant as a resource for research on the immune response to SARS-CoV-2. The samples were drawn from the first 160 participants of the ongoing ImmuneRACE study and from some 1,300 subjects provided by 6 global collaborators. Sample metadata almost always included a de-identified subject ID, COVID-19 status, age in years and sex. Where available, HLA class I and class II types were taken from metadata supplied by the sample provider and were not determined by assay-based typing.

Participants in the prospective study were aged roughly 18 to 95 years, lived in 24 United States geographic areas, and enrolled through a virtual design. Cohort assignment in the prospective study relied on participant-reported clinical history from a screening survey and a study questionnaire. In the prospective study, mobile phlebotomists collected whole blood, serum and a nasopharyngeal or oropharyngeal swab from each participant. Additional blood draws and questionnaires over an approximately 2-month period could optionally be provided by prospective study participants. Blood samples from the prospective study were shipped frozen or at room temperature prior to DNA extraction. General conclusions and limits of the study: How much clinical and demographic metadata was included differed by source and by participant, and the metadata was provided uncurated.

TCRbeta CDR3 regions were amplified from genomic DNA by means of the immunoSEQ Assay, a bias-controlled multiplex PCR. Processing in the source paper ran as follows. The number of nucleated cells in each sample was estimated from the amplification of reference gene primers within the assay. Sequence reads were collapsed and filtered to measure the absolute abundance of every unique TCRbeta CDR3 rearrangement. For each sample, productive Simpson clonality was calculated by taking the square root of Simpson's diversity index across productive rearrangements. Sourced from immuneACCESS, this table was stored by TCRdb with only in-frame sequences that have V and J called. A share of the clones is absent; for the studies checked, an unresolved V gene accounts for under half, and the remainder has no known explanation. V and J calls plus clone size are reproduced from that table; the DNA served to infer D and trimming. The sample table contains about 210,000 clones; only one count was recorded for 80% to 90% of them. The ten largest clones capture 7% to 7.5% of the sample.

Including cysteine and phenylalanine, the CDR3 has 14 amino acids. The kept DNA is CDR3 alone, 42 bases in frame from the first base. For this chain, trimming is 10 bases at the V end and 6 bases at the J end, and the number of junction bases without a gene match is 9. Looking up the germline V gene yields CDR1 ENHRY and CDR2 SYGVKD. This clonotype was sampled from a man aged 25 to 40 in a cohort exposed to, infected with or recovered from COVID-19 (not recorded which). Input material: PBMCs or T cells enriched from blood (not recorded which). In this chain, TRBV10-3 is recombined with TRBJ2-3, with TRBD1 identical over 11 junction bases. In nucleotide form, the sequence is TGTGCCACCTTCGGAGGGACAGGGGGGGATACGCAGTATTTT. Its coded protein is CATFGGTGGDTQYF.